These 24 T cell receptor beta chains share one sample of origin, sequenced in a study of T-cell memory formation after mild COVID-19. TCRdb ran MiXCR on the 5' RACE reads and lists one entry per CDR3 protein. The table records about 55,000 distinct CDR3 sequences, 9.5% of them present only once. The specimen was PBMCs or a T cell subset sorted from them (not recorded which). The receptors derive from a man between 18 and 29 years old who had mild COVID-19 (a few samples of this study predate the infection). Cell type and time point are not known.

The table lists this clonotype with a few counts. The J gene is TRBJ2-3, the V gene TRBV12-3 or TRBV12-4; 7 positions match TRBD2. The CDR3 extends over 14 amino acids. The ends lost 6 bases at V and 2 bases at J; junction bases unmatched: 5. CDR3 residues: CASRAGLHTDTQYF. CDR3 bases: TGTGCCAGCAGGGCGGGACTACACACAGATACGCAGTATTTT.

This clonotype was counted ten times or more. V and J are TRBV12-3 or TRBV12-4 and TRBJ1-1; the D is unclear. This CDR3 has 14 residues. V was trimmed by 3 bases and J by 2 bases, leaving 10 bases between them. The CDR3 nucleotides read TGTGCCAGCAGTTTCCCGGGGAGCAACACTGAAGCTTTCTTT. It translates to CASSFPGSNTEAFF.

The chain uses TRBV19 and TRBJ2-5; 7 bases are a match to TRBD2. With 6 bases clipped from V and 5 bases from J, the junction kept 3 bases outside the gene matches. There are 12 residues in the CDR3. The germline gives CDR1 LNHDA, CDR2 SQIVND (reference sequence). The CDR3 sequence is CASRGAGETQYF. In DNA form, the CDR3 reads TGTGCCAGTAGGGGAGCGGGGGAGACCCAGTACTTC.

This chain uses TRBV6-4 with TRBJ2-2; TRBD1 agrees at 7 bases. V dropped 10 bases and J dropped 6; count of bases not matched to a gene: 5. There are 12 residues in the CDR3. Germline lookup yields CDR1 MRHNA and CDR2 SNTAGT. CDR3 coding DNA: TGTGCCAACATAAGGGGGCCCGGGGAGCTGTTTTTT. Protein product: CANIRGPGELFF.

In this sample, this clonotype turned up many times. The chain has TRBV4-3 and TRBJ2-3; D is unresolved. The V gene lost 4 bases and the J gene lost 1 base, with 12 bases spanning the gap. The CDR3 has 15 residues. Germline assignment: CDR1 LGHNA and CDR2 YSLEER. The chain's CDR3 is CASSLDAVGTDTQYF. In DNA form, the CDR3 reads TGCGCCAGCAGCCTGGACGCGGTGGGCACAGATACGCAGTATTTT.

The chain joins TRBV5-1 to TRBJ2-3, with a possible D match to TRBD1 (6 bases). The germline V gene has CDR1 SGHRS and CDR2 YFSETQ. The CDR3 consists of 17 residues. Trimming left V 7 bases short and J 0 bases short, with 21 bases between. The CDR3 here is CASGKGDGSISTDTQYF. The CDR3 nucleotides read TGCGCCAGCGGTAAGGGGGACGGATCCATAAGCACAGATACGCAGTATTTT.

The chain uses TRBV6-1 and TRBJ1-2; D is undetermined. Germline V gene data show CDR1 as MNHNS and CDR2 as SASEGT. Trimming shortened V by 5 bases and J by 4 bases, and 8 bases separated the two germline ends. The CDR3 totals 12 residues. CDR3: CASSRKSYGYTF. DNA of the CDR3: TGTGCCAGCAGTAGGAAGAGCTATGGCTACACCTTC.

The CDR3 spells CASSYRGGSTEAFF. CDR3 DNA: TGTGCCAGCAGTTACAGGGGAGGGAGCACTGAAGCTTTCTTT. V is TRBV12-3 or TRBV12-4 and J is TRBJ1-1; the match to TRBD1 covers 7 bases. Trimming cost V 4 bases and J 4 bases; bases outside gene matches: 6. This CDR3 is 14 amino acids long.

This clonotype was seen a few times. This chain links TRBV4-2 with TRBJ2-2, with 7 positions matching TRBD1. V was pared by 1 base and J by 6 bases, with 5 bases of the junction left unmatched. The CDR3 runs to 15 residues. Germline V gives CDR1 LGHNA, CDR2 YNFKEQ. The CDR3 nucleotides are TGTGCCAGCAGCCAAGGTCACAGGGGCGCCGGGGAGCTGTTTTTT. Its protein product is CASSQGHRGAGELFF.

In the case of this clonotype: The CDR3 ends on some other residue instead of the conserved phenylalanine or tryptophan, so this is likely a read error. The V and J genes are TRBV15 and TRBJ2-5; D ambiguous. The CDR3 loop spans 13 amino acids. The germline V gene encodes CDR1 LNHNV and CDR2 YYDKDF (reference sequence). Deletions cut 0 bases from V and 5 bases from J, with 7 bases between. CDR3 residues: CATSRDEVETQYL. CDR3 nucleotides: TGTGCCACCAGCAGAGATGAGGTCGAGACCCAGTACTTA.

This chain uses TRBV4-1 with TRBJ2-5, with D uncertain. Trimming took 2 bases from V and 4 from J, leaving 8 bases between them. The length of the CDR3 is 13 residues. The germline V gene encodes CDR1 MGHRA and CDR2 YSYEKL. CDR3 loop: CASSQQLGETQYF. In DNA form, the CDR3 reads TGCGCCAGCAGCCAACAATTAGGAGAGACCCAGTACTTC.

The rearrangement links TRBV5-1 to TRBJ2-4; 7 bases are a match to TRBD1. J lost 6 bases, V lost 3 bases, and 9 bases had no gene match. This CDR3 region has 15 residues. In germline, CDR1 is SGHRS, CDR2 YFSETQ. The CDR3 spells CASSSLGGGRNIQYF. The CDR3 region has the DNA TGCGCCAGCAGCTCCTTAGGGGGCGGCCGAAACATTCAGTACTTC.

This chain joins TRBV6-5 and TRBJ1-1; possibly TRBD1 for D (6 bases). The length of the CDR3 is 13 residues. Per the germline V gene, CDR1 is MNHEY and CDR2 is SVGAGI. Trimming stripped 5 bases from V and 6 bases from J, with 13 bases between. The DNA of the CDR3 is TGTGCCAGCAGTAAGAGGGACAACGCTGAAGCTTTCTTT. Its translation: CASSKRDNAEAFF.

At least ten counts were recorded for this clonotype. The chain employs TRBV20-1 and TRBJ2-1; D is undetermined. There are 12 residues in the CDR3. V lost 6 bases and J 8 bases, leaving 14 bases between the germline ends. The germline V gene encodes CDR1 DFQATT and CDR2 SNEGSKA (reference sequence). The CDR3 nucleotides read TGCAGTGCCCCGATGCGGCGAGATGAGCAGTTCTTC. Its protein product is CSAPMRRDEQFF.

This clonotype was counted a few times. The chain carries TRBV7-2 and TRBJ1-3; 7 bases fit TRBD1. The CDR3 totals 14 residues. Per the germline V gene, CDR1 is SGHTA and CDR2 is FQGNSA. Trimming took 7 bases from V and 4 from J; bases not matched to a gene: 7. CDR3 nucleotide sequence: TGTGCCAGCAACGACAGGGAAACCGGAAACACCATATATTTT. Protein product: CASNDRETGNTIYF. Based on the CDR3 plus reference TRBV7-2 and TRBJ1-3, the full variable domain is GAGVSQSPSNKVTEKGKDVELRCDPISGHTALYWYRQSLGQGLEFLIYFQGNSAPDKSGLPSDRFSAERTGGSVSTLTIQRTQQEDSAVYLCASNDRETGNTIYFGEGSWLTVV.

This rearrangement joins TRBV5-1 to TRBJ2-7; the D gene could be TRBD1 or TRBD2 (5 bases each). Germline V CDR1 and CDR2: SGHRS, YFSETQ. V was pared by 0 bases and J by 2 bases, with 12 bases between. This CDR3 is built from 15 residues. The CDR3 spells CASSLGGAWAYEQYF. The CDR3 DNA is TGCGCCAGCAGCTTGGGAGGGGCGTGGGCCTACGAGCAGTACTTC.

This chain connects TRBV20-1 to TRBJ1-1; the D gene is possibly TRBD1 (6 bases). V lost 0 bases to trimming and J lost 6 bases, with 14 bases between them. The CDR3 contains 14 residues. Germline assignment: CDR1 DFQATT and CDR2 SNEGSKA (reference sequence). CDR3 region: CSAREGGIRAEAFF. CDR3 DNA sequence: TGCAGTGCTAGAGAAGGGGGAATTAGGGCTGAAGCTTTCTTT.

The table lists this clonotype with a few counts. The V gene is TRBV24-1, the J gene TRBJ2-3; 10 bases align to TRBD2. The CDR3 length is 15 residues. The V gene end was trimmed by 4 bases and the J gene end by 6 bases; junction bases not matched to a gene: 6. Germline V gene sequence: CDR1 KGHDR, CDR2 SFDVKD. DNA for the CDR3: TGTGCCACCAGTGAGTTAGCGGGGGGACAGGATACGCAGTATTTT. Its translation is CATSELAGGQDTQYF.

CDR3 sequence: CASAPTNSNQPQHF. CDR3 in DNA: TGTGCCAGCGCGCCGACGAATAGCAATCAGCCCCAGCATTTT. The chain employs TRBV2 and TRBJ1-5; D gene unclear. V was clipped by 8 bases and J by 0 bases, with 11 bases between them. The CDR3 covers 14 residues. Per the germline V gene, CDR1 is SNHLY and CDR2 is FYNNEI.

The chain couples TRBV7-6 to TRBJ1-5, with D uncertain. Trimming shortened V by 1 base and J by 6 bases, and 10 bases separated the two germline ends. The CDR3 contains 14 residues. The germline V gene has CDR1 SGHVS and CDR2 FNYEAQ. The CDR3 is CASSLEQLGQPQHF. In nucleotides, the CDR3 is TGTGCCAGCAGCTTAGAACAGCTGGGTCAGCCCCAGCATTTT.

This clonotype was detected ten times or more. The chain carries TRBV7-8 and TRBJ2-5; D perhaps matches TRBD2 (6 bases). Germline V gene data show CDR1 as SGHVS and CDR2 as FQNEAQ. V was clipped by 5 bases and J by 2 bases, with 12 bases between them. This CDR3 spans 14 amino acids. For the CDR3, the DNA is TGTGCCAGCAGCCCCCGGGACTGGCAAGAGACCCAGTACTTC. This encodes CASSPRDWQETQYF.

The CDR3 DNA reads TGTGCCACCAGTATTTCAAGGACAGATACGCAGTATTTT. Amino acids: CATSISRTDTQYF. This rearrangement joins TRBV24-1 to TRBJ2-3; the D is unclear. The CDR3 sequence is 13 residues long. Trimming removed 6 bases at V and 3 bases at J, with 9 bases between. Germline V CDR1 and CDR2: KGHDR, SFDVKD.

CDR3 coding DNA: TGTGCCAGCAGCTTATGGGCAGCGTATGGCTACACCTTC. Protein sequence: CASSLWAAYGYTF. The chain is built from TRBV7-2 and TRBJ1-2; D unresolved. This CDR3 has 13 amino acids. Germline CDR1 is SGHTA and CDR2 is FQGNSA. V lost 2 bases and J lost 5, with 9 bases in between.

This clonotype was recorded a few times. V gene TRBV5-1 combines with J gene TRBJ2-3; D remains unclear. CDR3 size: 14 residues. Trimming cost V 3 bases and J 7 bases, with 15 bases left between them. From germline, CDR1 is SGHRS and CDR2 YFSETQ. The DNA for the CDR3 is TGCGCCAGCAGCTCCGATACTTACACCTATACGCAGTATTTT. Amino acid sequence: CASSSDTYTYTQYF.